What follows are 23 T cell receptor beta chains derived from one specimen sequenced in a study of metastatic and nonmetastatic thyroid tumors. TCRdb recomputed clones from the PCR reads via MiXCR. The sample holds tens of thousands of clones, under 25% seen once. Patients were all untreated before their thyroid surgery. What was sequenced was blood. The receptors here all came from a female donor with papillary thyroid cancer or a benign thyroid nodule (not recorded which). Some clones in this sample may be carry-over from other donors' samples.

The chain is built from TRBV27 and TRBJ2-1; 10 bases agree with TRBD1. Germline V gene sequence: CDR1 MNHEY, CDR2 SMNVEV (reference sequence). The CDR3 is made up of 14 amino acids. Germline trimming cut 8 bases from V and 16 bases from J; bases unmatched to any gene: 17. The DNA of the CDR3 is TGTGCCAGCGTCTGCGGGACAGGGGCAAGTTTGCACTTCTTC. Translating gives CASVCGTGASLHFF.

The genes are TRBV7-2 and TRBJ2-7, with D perhaps TRBD1 (6 bases). This CDR3 region has 15 residues. The V gene lost 5 bases and the J gene lost 5 bases, with 19 bases spanning the gap. The germline V gene encodes CDR1 SGHTA and CDR2 FQGNSA. CDR3: CASSTSPDRHDEQYF. The CDR3 DNA sequence: TGTGCCAGCAGCACGTCCCCGGACAGACACGACGAGCAGTACTTC.

The sample holds many counts of this clone. V usage is TRBV11-2 and J usage is TRBJ2-1, with D possibly TRBD2 on 6 matching bases. Trimming pared 1 base from V and 5 bases from J, leaving 12 bases between. The germline gives CDR1 SGHAT, CDR2 FQNNGV. The CDR3 is 15 amino acids. The CDR3 DNA reads as TGTGCCAGCAGCTTAGGAACCGGGAGAGACAATGAGCAGTTCTTC. Translated, it gives CASSLGTGRDNEQFF.

The chain joins TRBV7-2 to TRBJ2-7; a possible D gene is TRBD1 (5 bases). V was shortened by 5 bases and J by 3 bases, with 14 bases between the two germline ends. The CDR3 extends over 14 amino acids. The germline V gene has CDR1 SGHTA and CDR2 FQGNSA. This chain's CDR3 is CASSDSRGYYEQYF. The DNA of the CDR3 is TGTGCCAGCAGCGACTCAAGGGGCTACTACGAGCAGTACTTC. The whole variable domain, remainder taken from reference TRBV7-2 and TRBJ2-7, is GAGVSQSPSNKVTEKGKDVELRCDPISGHTALYWYRQSLGQGLEFLIYFQGNSAPDKSGLPSDRFSAERTGGSVSTLTIQRTQQEDSAVYLCASSDSRGYYEQYFGPGTRLTVT.

This clone was detected many times. The CDR3 DNA reads as TGTGCCAGTAGTCCGCTCAGGTTCCCTTACAATGAGCAGTTCTTC. Residues: CASSPLRFPYNEQFF. V gene TRBV19 combines with J gene TRBJ2-1; D not certain. CDR3 length: 15 amino acids. Germline values: CDR1 LNHDA, CDR2 SQIVND (reference sequence). The V end lost 5 bases, the J end lost 4 bases, and 15 bases lay between the germline ends.

This clone appeared many times. The chain combines TRBV11-3 with TRBJ2-1, with D maybe TRBD2 (6 bases). Germline V gives CDR1 SGHNT, CDR2 YENEEA. Trimming cost V 5 bases and J 3 bases, with 11 bases left between them. This CDR3 region has 14 residues. The CDR3 loop is CASSGGDHYNEQFF. The CDR3 DNA follows: TGTGCCAGCAGCGGAGGGGACCACTACAATGAGCAGTTCTTC.

A single count supports this clone. One end of the junction fails to match germline, which may point to a read error. The J gene is TRBJ2-5, the V gene TRBV7-3; perhaps TRBD2 as D (6 bases). From germline, CDR1 is SGHTA and CDR2 FQGTGA. CDR3 length: 14 residues. Written as DNA, the CDR3 is TGTGCCTGCAGCTTCGGGGGTCTGGGTGAGACCCAGTACTTC. It specifies CACSFGGLGETQYF.

This clone is medium-sized by share. The rearrangement links TRBV11-3 to TRBJ2-7, with 7 bases aligning to TRBD2. This CDR3 comprises 16 residues. The germline gives CDR1 SGHNT, CDR2 YENEEA. J lost 4 bases, V lost 0 bases, and 9 bases had no gene match. For the CDR3, the DNA is TGTGCCAGCAGCTTAGATCGTGGGAGGGCCGGTTACGAGCAGTACTTC. It specifies CASSLDRGRAGYEQYF.

In its sample, this clone was seen many times. This chain connects TRBV9 to TRBJ2-1, with 13 bases aligning to TRBD2. The V gene's germline CDR1 is SGDLS and CDR2 YYNGEE. The CDR3 runs to 19 residues. V dropped 3 bases and J dropped 2; count of bases not matched to a gene: 11. CDR3 protein: CASSARTSGRFVPYNEQFF. DNA of the CDR3: TGTGCCAGCAGCGCCCGGACTAGCGGGAGATTCGTCCCCTACAATGAGCAGTTCTTC.

This clone has a count of ten or more. The chain employs TRBV9 and TRBJ2-5; 10 nucleotides line up with TRBD2. J gave up 2 bases and V 5 bases, and 6 bases lay outside the gene matches. The CDR3 spans 15 residues. Germline CDR1 is SGDLS and CDR2 is YYNGEE. The CDR3 loop reads CASSRAGGVQETQYF. DNA for the CDR3: TGTGCCAGCAGTCGAGCGGGAGGGGTTCAAGAGACCCAGTACTTC.

In its sample, this clone is medium-sized (0.01 to 0.1%). The chain is built from TRBV7-8 and TRBJ2-1, with 7 bases fitting TRBD2. V lost 0 bases, J lost 4 bases, and 12 bases stayed unmatched. Looked up from germline, CDR1 is SGHVS and CDR2 is FQNEAQ. This CDR3 spans 18 amino acids. Here the CDR3 DNA reads TGTGCCAGCAGCTTAGCAACCCTCCCGGGACTAACGTACAATGAGCAGTTCTTC. This gives the protein CASSLATLPGLTYNEQFF.

The V call is TRBV5-1, the J call TRBJ2-7, with 9 bases aligning to TRBD1. The V and J ends lost 3 bases and 4 bases, in that order; junction bases with no gene match: 5. The CDR3 loop spans 14 amino acids. Germline CDR1 and CDR2: SGHRS and YFSETQ. CDR3 sequence: CASSSAGQGYEQYF. The CDR3 DNA is TGCGCCAGCAGCTCCGCTGGACAGGGGTACGAGCAGTACTTC.

Many counts were recorded for this clone. This chain's CDR3 is CASSIQSGNNEQFF. DNA of the CDR3: TGTGCCAGTAGTATTCAAAGCGGAAACAATGAGCAGTTCTTC. The J gene is TRBJ2-1, the V gene TRBV19, with D perhaps TRBD2 (5 bases). The CDR3 totals 14 residues. Trimming took off 3 bases at V and 5 bases at J, with 11 bases between the two ends. CDR1 is LNHDA, CDR2 SQIVND, per germline (reference sequence).

This clone counts as medium-sized. The chain couples TRBV12-3 or TRBV12-4 to TRBJ2-7; TRBD2 matches at 7 bases. V shed 3 bases, J shed 4 bases, and the junction held 3 bases outside the gene matches. The CDR3 is 13 amino acids. The CDR3 region is CASSLPGGYEQYF. The CDR3 nucleotides read TGTGCCAGCAGTTTGCCGGGGGGATACGAGCAGTACTTC.

This clone was seen a few times. The chain couples TRBV6-1 to TRBJ1-4; D call uncertain. Germline V gives CDR1 MNHNS, CDR2 SASEGT. Trimming took off 1 base at V and 3 bases at J, with 9 bases between the two ends. The CDR3 loop spans 15 amino acids. DNA of the CDR3: TGTGCCAGCAGTGAAGGGGTATGGGCTAATGAAAAACTGTTTTTT. Translation: CASSEGVWANEKLFF.

This clone was seen repeatedly, ten times or more. V gene TRBV2 combines with J gene TRBJ2-1; TRBD2 matches 7 bases. Germline values: CDR1 SNHLY, CDR2 FYNNEI. The CDR3 covers 12 residues. Trimming cost V 6 bases and J 15 bases; bases outside gene matches: 11. The CDR3 bases are TGTGCCAGCAGCCTACCTAGCGGCAGGCTGTTCTTC. It translates to CASSLPSGRLFF.

The sample holds many counts of this clone. V usage is TRBV7-9 and J usage is TRBJ1-2; tentatively, D is TRBD1 (5 bases). The CDR3 extends over 14 amino acids. Germline CDR1 reads SEHNR; CDR2 reads FQNEAQ (reference sequence). V lost 3 bases and J lost 4, with 12 bases in between. The CDR3 sequence is CASSLGQGSYGYTF. Written as DNA, the CDR3 is TGTGCCAGCAGCTTGGGCCAGGGTTCCTATGGCTACACCTTC.

A word on this clone: A junction boundary mismatches the germline segment, possibly from a read error. The rearrangement uses TRBV6-6 and TRBJ1-1; D is uncertain. The CDR3 runs to 14 residues. The germline V gene encodes CDR1 MNHNY and CDR2 SVGAGI (reference sequence). This CDR3 is CDSSYSLGNTEAFF. The CDR3 DNA reads as TGTGACAGCAGTTACTCTTTGGGGAACACTGAAGCTTTCTTT.

Many counts were recorded for this clone. The V call is TRBV4-1, the J call TRBJ1-1; TRBD1 might be the D (5 bases). The CDR3 spans 15 residues. CDR1 MGHRA and CDR2 YSYEKL come from the germline V gene. V lost 4 bases and J lost 1, with 13 bases in between. Here the CDR3 DNA reads TGCGCCAGCAGCCTCCGGGACTTGGGGAACACTGAAGCTTTCTTT. Translation gives CASSLRDLGNTEAFF.

This clone was counted many times. The V gene is TRBV28, the J gene TRBJ2-6, with D possibly being TRBD2 (5 bases). Trimming took 11 bases from V and 0 from J, leaving 17 bases between them. Germline loops: CDR1 MDHEN, CDR2 SYDVKM. The CDR3 contains 16 residues. The CDR3 spells CASSGFGSSGANVLTF. CDR3 DNA sequence: TGTGCCTCCTCGGGGTTCGGTAGCTCTGGGGCCAACGTCCTGACTTTC.

This clone was seen repeatedly, ten times or more. The chain is built from TRBV30 and TRBJ2-5, with 11 bases identical to TRBD2. Germline V gene data show CDR1 as GTSNPN and CDR2 as SVGIG (reference sequence). This CDR3 has 16 residues. The V segment lost 3 bases and the J segment 0 bases; nucleotides outside the gene matches: 6. The CDR3 nucleotides read TGTGCCTGGAGCGAACTAGCGGGGGCCGACCAAGAGACCCAGTACTTC. This gives the protein CAWSELAGADQETQYF.

By share of the sample, this clone is medium-sized (0.01 to 0.1%). This chain uses TRBV30 with TRBJ2-7; the match to TRBD2 covers 7 bases. Germline assignment: CDR1 GTSNPN and CDR2 SVGIG (reference sequence). This CDR3 contains 12 residues. The V gene end was trimmed by 7 bases and the J gene end by 3 bases; junction bases not matched to a gene: 6. The CDR3 DNA reads TGTGCCTTCGCCGGCGGGGGCTACGAGCAGTACTTC. Translated, it gives CAFAGGGYEQYF.

The sample holds a few counts of this clone. This chain connects TRBV6-5 to TRBJ1-6; D unclear. Germline loops: CDR1 MNHEY, CDR2 SVGAGI. There are 12 residues in the CDR3. V was cut by 0 bases and J by 9 bases, with 3 bases left in between. DNA for the CDR3: TGTGCCAGCAGTTACTCGGGTTCACCCCTCCACTTT. Translating it yields CASSYSGSPLHF.